These 12 T cell receptor beta chains share one sample of origin, sequenced in a study of shared clonotypes between healthy human individuals. The data were produced by immunoSEQ multiplex PCR, yet TCRdb's version contains in-frame clones alone and is incomplete. The sample consists of millions of clones, more than 90% of them appearing once. The sample consisted of naive CD4+ T cells sorted from blood. Specified subset: CD45RA+ positively selected. The receptors stem from a man younger than 30 in good health.

Concerning this clone: The sample holds other DNA sequences that translate to the same CDR3. V gene TRBV27 combines with J gene TRBJ1-5; 9 bases are a match to TRBD1. The CDR3 covers 14 residues. CDR1 is MNHEY, CDR2 SMNVEV, per germline (reference sequence). The V and J ends lost 6 bases and 7 bases, in that order; junction bases with no gene match: 7. The CDR3 nucleotides are TGTGCCAGCAGCCCTACAGGGGGCAGGCAGCCCCAGCATTTT. This codes for CASSPTGGRQPQHF.

The rearrangement uses TRBV18 and TRBJ2-6; 8 bases fit TRBD2. The CDR3 sequence is 17 residues long. With 5 bases clipped from V and 0 bases from J, the junction kept 6 bases outside the gene matches. Germline CDR1 KGHSH, CDR2 LQKENI. The CDR3 spells CASSLLADVSGANVLTF. The CDR3 region has the DNA TGTGCCAGCTCATTACTAGCGGATGTCTCTGGGGCCAACGTCCTGACTTTC.

V usage is TRBV19 and J usage is TRBJ2-4; TRBD1 or TRBD2 may be the D gene (6 bases each). The V and J ends lost 7 bases and 1 base respectively, with 20 bases between them. The CDR3 consists of 17 residues. The germline gives CDR1 LNHDA, CDR2 SQIVND (reference sequence). CDR3 bases: TGTGCCAGTACTGATAAGGGGGGCGCGAAGGCCAAAAACATTCAGTACTTC. Its translation: CASTDKGGAKAKNIQYF. Complete variable domain (other parts from reference TRBV19 and TRBJ2-4): DGGITQSPKYLFRKEGQNVTLSCEQNLNHDAMYWYRQDPGQGLRLIYYSQIVNDFQKGDIAEGYSVSREKKESFPLTVTSAQKNPTAFYLCASTDKGGAKAKNIQYFGAGTRLSVL.

This sequence joins TRBV7-8 and TRBJ2-7; a possible D gene is TRBD2 (5 bases). The germline V gene encodes CDR1 SGHVS and CDR2 FQNEAQ. Trimming took off 6 bases at V and 6 bases at J, with 18 bases between the two ends. CDR3 length: 14 residues. The CDR3 region is CASRKELVNPEQYF. Here the CDR3 DNA reads TGTGCCAGCAGAAAAGAACTAGTGAACCCCGAGCAGTACTTC.

The chain recombines TRBV28 with TRBJ1-1; 9 positions match TRBD1. J lost 10 bases, V lost 9 bases, and 6 bases had no gene match. The CDR3 runs to 11 residues. CDR1 is MDHEN, CDR2 SYDVKM, per germline. The CDR3 spells CASLTGGRAFF. The CDR3 region has the DNA TGTGCCAGTTTGACAGGGGGAAGAGCTTTCTTT.

The chain links TRBV28 to TRBJ2-7; D is possibly TRBD1 (5 bases). CDR1 and CDR2 from the germline V gene are MDHEN and SYDVKM. V was cut by 5 bases and J by 0 bases, with 17 bases left in between. This CDR3 region has 16 residues. CDR3: CASSPISRVISYEQYF. The CDR3 region has the DNA TGTGCCAGCAGTCCCATCAGCAGGGTTATCTCCTACGAGCAGTACTTC.

This clone showed up just a few times. A junction end diverges from the germline sequence, so it may reflect a read error. The rearrangement joins TRBV5-6 to TRBJ1-1; weak D call: TRBD1 (5 bases). The CDR3 is made up of 14 amino acids. CDR1 SGHDT and CDR2 YYEEEE come from the germline V gene. The CDR3 region is CASRLGGGNTEAFF. CDR3 nucleotides: TGTGCCAGCAGATTGGGGGGAGGGAACACTGAAGCTTTCTTT.

The chain has TRBV11-2 and TRBJ2-7; D call uncertain. Trimming shortened V by 5 bases and J by 0 bases, and 11 bases separated the two germline ends. Germline CDR1 is SGHAT and CDR2 is FQNNGV. There are 14 residues in the CDR3. The CDR3 sequence is CASSIPGLSYEQYF. The CDR3 nucleotides read TGTGCCAGCAGCATTCCGGGTCTCTCCTACGAGCAGTACTTC.

This chain links TRBV6-5 with TRBJ1-1; D is unresolved. CDR3 length: 13 residues. Germline V CDR1 and CDR2: MNHEY, SVGAGI. Trimming cost V 5 bases and J 4 bases, with 11 bases left between them. The CDR3 DNA sequence: TGTGCCAGCAGTCGTCCGGGATCCACTGAAGCTTTCTTT. It codes for CASSRPGSTEAFF.

Comments on this clone: A single base separates this from a much larger clone, so it may be a read error. Other nucleotide sequences from this sample produce the same CDR3. The CDR3 coding sequence is TGTGCCAGCAGCTTCTCATACGAGCAGTACTTC. As protein: CASSFSYEQYF. The chain links TRBV7-2 to TRBJ2-7; D unclear. From germline, CDR1 is SGHTA and CDR2 FQGNSA. Trimming took off 3 bases at V and 4 bases at J, with 4 bases between the two ends. The CDR3 loop spans 11 amino acids.

The chain couples TRBV5-1 to TRBJ2-7; no clear D. The CDR3 contains 15 residues. The V end lost 4 bases, the J end lost 0 bases, and 14 bases lay between the germline ends. In germline, CDR1 is SGHRS, CDR2 YFSETQ. The CDR3: CASSPTGTSSYEQYF. For the CDR3, the DNA is TGCGCCAGCAGCCCGACTGGAACCAGCTCCTACGAGCAGTACTTC.

The chain uses TRBV18 and TRBJ1-1, with D hard to call. This CDR3 comprises 12 residues. V gave up 5 bases and J gave up 4 bases, with 8 bases separating them. Germline lookup yields CDR1 KGHSH and CDR2 LQKENI. CDR3 DNA sequence: TGTGCCAGCTCAAAAGGGTTCACTGAAGCTTTCTTT. This gives the protein CASSKGFTEAFF.